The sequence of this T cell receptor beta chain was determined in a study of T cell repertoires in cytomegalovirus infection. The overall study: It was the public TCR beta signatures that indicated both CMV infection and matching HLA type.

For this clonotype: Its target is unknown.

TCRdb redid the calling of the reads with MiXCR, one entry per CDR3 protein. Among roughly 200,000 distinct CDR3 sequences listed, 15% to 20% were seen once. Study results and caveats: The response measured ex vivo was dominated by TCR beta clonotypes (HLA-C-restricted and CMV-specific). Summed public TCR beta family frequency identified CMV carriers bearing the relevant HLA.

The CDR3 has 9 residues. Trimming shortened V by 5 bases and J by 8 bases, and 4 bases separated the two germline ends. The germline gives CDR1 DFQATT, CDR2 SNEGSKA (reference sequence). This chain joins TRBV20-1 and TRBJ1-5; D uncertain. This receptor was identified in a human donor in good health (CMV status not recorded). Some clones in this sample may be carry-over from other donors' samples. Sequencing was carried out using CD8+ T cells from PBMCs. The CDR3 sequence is CSAGEPQHF. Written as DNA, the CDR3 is TGCAGTGCTGGGGAGCCCCAGCATTTT.